These T cell receptor beta chains were read from a single sample in a study of blood T cell repertoires in COVID-19. Assay: immunoSEQ multiplex PCR; the TCRdb copy retains only in-frame clones and omits some. The profile shows 110,000 to 150,000 clones, 76% of them singletons. The sample comprised peripheral blood. Receptor source: a man between 60 and 70 years old with acute or convalescent COVID-19. The CDR3 runs from the conserved cysteine through the conserved F or W. A D gene is named only where the DNA matches it firmly. Part of the rows lack a size; the others show once, few, many or a class for expanded clones.

j_call d_call cdr3_length clone_size v_call cdr3_aa cdr3_nt
TRBJ2-3 NA 14 NA TRBV10-2 CASSEGSEGDTQYF TGCGCCAGCAGTGAGGGTAGCGAAGGTGATACGCAGTATTTT
TRBJ2-1 TRBD2 16 once TRBV6-1 CASSGISGGSYNEQFF TGTGCCAGCAGTGGAATTAGCGGGGGCTCCTACAATGAGCAGTTCTTC
TRBJ2-3 TRBD2 14 NA TRBV30 CAWSETSGRDTQYF TGTGCCTGGAGTGAGACTAGCGGGAGGGATACGCAGTATTTT
TRBJ2-7 NA 14 NA TRBV30 CAWNNGGPSYEQYF TGTGCCTGGAACAACGGAGGGCCTTCCTACGAGCAGTACTTC
TRBJ2-2 NA 14 NA TRBV7-9 CASSLVLAVGELFF TGTGCCAGCAGCTTAGTTCTAGCCGTCGGGGAGCTGTTTTTT
TRBJ1-1 NA 14 NA TRBV5-1 CASSISRGNTEAFF TGCGCCAGCAGCATTTCTAGGGGGAACACTGAAGCTTTCTTT
TRBJ1-2 NA 13 NA TRBV4-2 CASSPREGDGYTF TGTGCCAGCAGCCCCCGGGAGGGGGATGGCTACACCTTC
TRBJ2-7 NA 12 NA TRBV2 CASRGQAYEQYF TGTGCCAGCAGGGGACAAGCCTACGAGCAGTACTTC
TRBJ2-3 NA 15 NA TRBV24-1 CATSFGAPGTDTQYF TGTGCCACCAGTTTTGGGGCGCCGGGCACAGATACGCAGTATTTT
TRBJ2-7 TRBD2 15 NA TRBV6-6 CASSRPSGSSNEQYF TGTGCCAGCAGTCGACCTAGCGGGAGTTCCAACGAGCAGTACTTC
TRBJ2-2 NA 17 NA TRBV4-2 CASSQDGAGGNTGELFF TGTGCCAGCAGCCAAGATGGAGCGGGCGGGAACACCGGGGAGCTGTTTTTT
TRBJ1-1 TRBD1 14 once TRBV30 CAWSVGTANTEAFF TGTGCCTGGAGTGTCGGGACAGCGAACACTGAAGCTTTCTTT
TRBJ2-5 NA 13 NA TRBV30 CAWRSAPQETQYF TGTGCCTGGAGATCAGCGCCGCAAGAGACCCAGTACTTC
TRBJ2-7 NA 12 NA TRBV19 CAVKGTSYEQYF TGTGCCGTAAAGGGGACTTCCTACGAGCAGTACTTC
TRBJ2-3 NA 13 few TRBV28 CASSWKGEDTQYF TGTGCCAGCAGTTGGAAGGGGGAAGATACGCAGTATTTT
TRBJ2-1 TRBD2 18 few TRBV24-1 CATSALTTSGDPLDEQFF TGTGCCACCAGTGCCCTCACAACTAGCGGAGATCCCTTAGATGAGCAGTTCTTC
TRBJ2-7 TRBD2 15 few TRBV9 CASSVGLAGTYEQYF TGTGCCAGCAGCGTAGGTCTAGCGGGAACCTACGAGCAGTACTTC
TRBJ2-3 TRBD1 16 NA TRBV24-1 CATSDSGQGRTDTQYF TGTGCCACCAGTGATTCTGGACAGGGCCGCACAGATACGCAGTATTTT
TRBJ2-3 TRBD1 19 once TRBV5-1 CASSLTPPRTGLGTDTQYF TGCGCCAGCAGCCTAACCCCACCCAGGACAGGCTTGGGCACAGATACGCAGTATTTT
TRBJ2-7 NA 15 NA TRBV25-1 CASSDLKRTTYEQYF TGTGCCAGCAGTGATTTGAAGCGGACTACCTACGAGCAGTACTTC
TRBJ2-7 TRBD2 14 NA TRBV29-1 CSVALAGGREEQYF TGCAGCGTTGCGCTAGCGGGGGGGAGAGAGGAGCAGTACTTC
TRBJ2-2 NA 14 NA TRBV7-9 CASSLVIDTGELFF TGTGCCAGCAGCTTAGTTATAGACACCGGGGAGCTGTTTTTT
TRBJ2-1 TRBD2 16 NA TRBV7-3 CASSASGTRSDNEQFF TGTGCCAGCAGCGCATCCGGGACTAGGTCTGACAATGAGCAGTTCTTC
TRBJ2-5 TRBD1 14 once TRBV6-5 CASSRGLNQETQYF TGTGCCAGCAGTAGGGGGCTTAATCAAGAGACCCAGTACTTC
TRBJ2-1 TRBD2 15 NA TRBV19 CASSKASGQYNEQFF TGTGCCAGTAGTAAGGCTAGCGGGCAGTACAATGAGCAGTTCTTC